A single sample is the source of the 4 T cell receptor beta chains below, sequenced in a study of T cell changes during pregnancy in multiple sclerosis. TCRdb's table, derived via immunoSEQ multiplex PCR, lists solely in-frame clones and lacks some. This sample has some 71,000 clones, with roughly 91% found just once. The material sequenced was peripheral blood, taken in the third trimester of pregnancy. Source of these receptors: a female donor with multiple sclerosis, enrolled in a pregnancy study.

A single count supports this clone. The chain uses TRBV6-5 and TRBJ1-2, with TRBD1 matching over 8 bases. Per germline, CDR1 MNHEY and CDR2 SVGAGI. This CDR3 has 15 amino acids. Trimming at V came to 0 bases and at J to 3 bases, leaving 3 bases not matched to a gene. CDR3 DNA: TGTGCCAGCAGTTACTCAGGGACAGGTTACTATGGCTACACCTTC. Translated, it gives CASSYSGTGYYGYTF.

The chain employs TRBV5-1 and TRBJ1-2, with D maybe TRBD1 (6 bases). Germline V gene data show CDR1 as SGHRS and CDR2 as YFSETQ. This CDR3 is built from 15 residues. The V gene lost 1 base and the J gene lost 4 bases, with 14 bases spanning the gap. DNA for the CDR3: TGCGCCAGCAGCTTGTCACAGGGTCAAGTCTATGGCTACACCTTC. Protein: CASSLSQGQVYGYTF.

The chain has TRBV6-4 and TRBJ2-2; perhaps TRBD2 as D (6 bases). The CDR3 loop spans 15 amino acids. Germline assignment: CDR1 MRHNA and CDR2 SNTAGT. V shed 6 bases and J shed 2 bases, with 13 bases lying between them. The CDR3 spells CASSTDSGNTGELFF. The CDR3, as DNA: TGTGCCAGCAGCACCGATAGCGGAAACACCGGGGAGCTGTTTTTT.

This clone was detected only a few times. The V call is TRBV5-1, the J call TRBJ1-1; D might be TRBD1 (5 bases). Germline CDR1 is SGHRS and CDR2 is YFSETQ. V shed 4 bases and J shed 3 bases, with 13 bases lying between them. This CDR3 is 14 amino acids long. The CDR3 spells CASSGQGPYTEAFF. The CDR3 nucleotides are TGCGCCAGCAGCGGCCAGGGCCCCTACACTGAAGCTTTCTTT.